This T cell receptor (beta chain) originates from a study of blood T cell repertoires in COVID-19. Study overall: Acute-phase and convalescent COVID-19 samples originated in the United States, Italy and Spain.

Individuals aged roughly 18 to 95 years were recruited from some 26 US areas. Original methodology: Scientists estimated how many nucleated cells there were by amplifying reference gene primers. Produced via immunoSEQ multiplex PCR; TCRdb's table is partial and in-frame only. V, J and clone size derive from that table, while D and trimming were established from the DNA sequence. The table shows some 200,000 clones, with around 73% occurring only once. Trimming stripped 3 bases from V and 0 bases from J, with 12 bases between. The CDR3 is 15 residues long. CDR1 is DFQATT and CDR2 is SNEGSKA in the germline V gene (reference sequence).

This TCR was recovered from a woman in her 50s who had recovered from COVID-19. Sequencing was done on a sample of PBMCs or T cells enriched from blood (not recorded which). This chain links TRBV20-1 with TRBJ1-5; D gene uncertain. The CDR3 spells CSASFGGNSNQPQHF. The DNA of the CDR3 is TGCAGTGCTAGTTTTGGCGGGAATAGCAATCAGCCCCAGCATTTT.